This paragraph covers one T cell receptor beta chain sequence. The CDR3 has 17 residues. V lost 1 base and J lost 7; bases outside the gene matches: 13. Germline V gene sequence: CDR1 SGHNT, CDR2 YYREEE (reference sequence). Enrollees, about 18 to 89 years old, lived in about two dozen US areas. This record belongs to a study of blood T cell repertoires in COVID-19. Study overall: Samples of COVID-19 (acute and convalescent) were obtained from the United States, Italy and Spain.

How the authors handled the data: Amplification of reference gene primers provided the estimated nucleated cell counts. Clones were sequenced by immunoSEQ multiplex PCR, and TCRdb holds only the in-frame ones, with some missing. The V and J calls and clone size come from that table; D and trimming were worked out from the DNA. The table lists 430,000 or so clones, 88% of them singletons. The sequencing input was PBMCs or T cells enriched from blood (not recorded which). V gene TRBV5-4 combines with J gene TRBJ2-1, with TRBD2 identical over 8 bases. This sequence originates from a woman aged 40 to 50 who had recovered from COVID-19. The CDR3 nucleotides are TGTGCCAGCAGCTTGCTCCTTACTAGCGGCGATTTAAATGAGCAGTTCTTC. This codes for CASSLLLTSGDLNEQFF.